The 27 T cell receptor beta chains listed next were all sequenced from one sample in a study of blood T cell repertoires in COVID-19. Clones were read by immunoSEQ multiplex PCR, and TCRdb kept only the in-frame ones, dropping some. The repertoire holds about 93,000 clones, with about nine tenths as singletons. Sequences were obtained from peripheral blood. The receptors stem from a human donor with active COVID-19. The donor label of this sample is uncertain.

This chain uses TRBV7-2 with TRBJ2-1, with D hard to call. The CDR3 has 16 amino acids. The V gene's germline CDR1 is SGHTA and CDR2 FQGNSA. Trimming left V 6 bases short and J 5 bases short, with 20 bases between. The CDR3 loop reads CASSPPPMAVNNEQFF. The CDR3 nucleotides read TGTGCCAGCAGTCCCCCCCCCATGGCGGTCAACAATGAGCAGTTCTTC. Looking up the rest from reference TRBV7-2 and TRBJ2-1 gives the full variable domain: GAGVSQSPSNKVTEKGKDVELRCDPISGHTALYWYRQSLGQGLEFLIYFQGNSAPDKSGLPSDRFSAERTGGSVSTLTIQRTQQEDSAVYLCASSPPPMAVNNEQFFGPGTRLTVL.

The CDR3: CASSKVRTEETQYF. CDR3 sequence (DNA): TGTGCCAGCAGCAAAGTGAGGACAGAAGAGACCCAGTACTTC. J is TRBJ2-5 and V is TRBV21-1; the table's D call, TRBD1, has no DNA check behind it. TRBV21-1 is an annotated pseudogene. CDR3 length: 14 residues.

The chain is built from TRBV9 and TRBJ2-7, with 13 bases matching TRBD2. CDR1 and CDR2 (germline): SGDLS, YYNGEE. The CDR3 covers 16 residues. The V segment lost 4 bases and the J segment 5 bases; nucleotides outside the gene matches: 9. The CDR3 protein is CASSSRLLAGGHEQYF. In nucleotides, the CDR3 is TGTGCCAGCAGCTCGCGCCTACTAGCGGGGGGGCACGAGCAGTACTTC.

V usage is TRBV27 and J usage is TRBJ1-2; the D gene is possibly TRBD1 (6 bases). Germline assignment: CDR1 MNHEY and CDR2 SMNVEV (reference sequence). The length of the CDR3 is 17 residues. V lost 5 bases, J lost 4 bases, and 23 bases lay in between. In nucleotides, the CDR3 is TGTGCCAGCAGTCCTATAGTGGACAGTTACAGTTCCTATGGCTACACCTTC. Protein product: CASSPIVDSYSSYGYTF.

The chain is built from TRBV7-9 and TRBJ2-5; D possibly corresponds to TRBD1 (6 bases). The V end lost 1 base, the J end lost 3 bases, and 9 bases lay between the germline ends. CDR1 and CDR2 from the germline V gene are SEHNR and FQNEAQ (reference sequence). The CDR3 length is 14 residues. CDR3 sequence: CASSLDRQEETQYF. The CDR3 coding sequence is TGTGCCAGCAGCTTAGACCGACAGGAAGAGACCCAGTACTTC.

V gene TRBV7-3 combines with J gene TRBJ2-1; 9 bases fit TRBD2. Germline loops: CDR1 SGHTA, CDR2 FQGTGA. The CDR3 spans 15 residues. V trimming: 3 bases; J trimming: 7 bases; junction bases outside the gene matches: 7. The chain's CDR3 is CASSFGLAGWNEQFF. The CDR3 DNA follows: TGTGCCAGCAGCTTCGGCCTAGCGGGGTGGAATGAGCAGTTCTTC.

The rearrangement joins TRBV18 to TRBJ2-7; TRBD1 aligns across 9 bases. The germline CDR1 and CDR2 sequences are KGHSH and LQKENI. This CDR3 is built from 14 residues. Unmatched junction bases numbered 2, after V lost 5 bases and J lost 0 bases. The CDR3 sequence is CASSDRGISYEQYF. CDR3 bases: TGTGCCAGCTCAGACAGGGGGATCTCCTACGAGCAGTACTTC.

V gene TRBV5-8 combines with J gene TRBJ1-2; D ambiguous. Looked up from germline, CDR1 is SGHTS and CDR2 is YDEGEE. The CDR3 contains 12 residues. Trimming cost V 5 bases and J 5 bases, with 10 bases left between them. The CDR3, as DNA: TGTGCCAGCAGTTCCACATATTATGGCTACACCTTC. It specifies CASSSTYYGYTF. Supplemented by reference TRBV5-8 and TRBJ1-2, the full variable domain reads EAGVTQSPTHLIKTRGQQATLRCSPISGHTSVYWYQQALGLGLQFLLWYDEGEERNRGNFPPRFSGRQFPNYSSELNVNALELEDSALYLCASSSTYYGYTFGSGTRLTVV.

The chain has TRBV6-1 and TRBJ2-1; 9 nucleotides match TRBD2. The CDR3 length is 15 residues. In germline, CDR1 is MNHNS, CDR2 SASEGT. After removal of 4 bases from V and 4 bases from J, the junction contained 5 bases not matched to a gene. CDR3 residues: CASSGAGGPYNEQFF. In nucleotides, the CDR3 is TGTGCCAGCAGTGGTGCGGGGGGGCCTTACAATGAGCAGTTCTTC.

J is TRBJ1-2 and V is TRBV5-6; TRBD1 matches 9 bases. Germline loops: CDR1 SGHDT, CDR2 YYEEEE. Germline trimming cut 0 bases from V and 6 bases from J; bases unmatched to any gene: 9. The CDR3 consists of 16 residues. Here the CDR3 DNA reads TGTGCCAGCAGCTTGGCGGGGTGGGACAGGGAGAATGGCTACACCTTC. Residues: CASSLAGWDRENGYTF.

The CDR3 region has the DNA TGTGCCAGCAGCCAAGATCAGGGGACAGCCTACGAGCAGTACTTC. Translating it yields CASSQDQGTAYEQYF. The chain recombines TRBV14 with TRBJ2-7; 7 bases agree with TRBD1. The trim removed 0 bases at V and 2 bases at J, leaving 4 bases unmatched. Germline CDR1 reads SGHDN; CDR2 reads FVKESK. CDR3 size: 15 residues.

The chain uses TRBV6-6 and TRBJ2-1; 7 nucleotides agree with TRBD2. V dropped 0 bases and J dropped 2; count of bases not matched to a gene: 4. CDR1 is MNHNY, CDR2 SVGAGI, per germline (reference sequence). This CDR3 comprises 16 residues. For the CDR3, the DNA is TGTGCCAGCAGTTACTCCATCGGGGGGACCTACAATGAGCAGTTCTTC. This encodes CASSYSIGGTYNEQFF.

This clone has just one count. The chain combines TRBV5-4 with TRBJ1-2; D is possibly TRBD1 (6 bases). The germline V gene has CDR1 SGHNT and CDR2 YYREEE (reference sequence). This CDR3 region has 15 residues. Deletions cut 4 bases from V and 1 base from J, with 14 bases between. CDR3 in amino acids: CASSRMTGLNYGYTF. The CDR3 DNA is TGTGCCAGCAGCCGTATGACAGGTCTTAACTATGGCTACACCTTC.

This sequence joins TRBV4-1 and TRBJ1-2; 7 nucleotides align to TRBD1. V gave up 2 bases and J gave up 4 bases; unmatched junction bases: 4. This CDR3 spans 14 amino acids. From germline, CDR1 is MGHRA and CDR2 YSYEKL. CDR3 residues: CASSQKTGTYGYTF. In DNA, the CDR3 is TGCGCCAGCAGCCAAAAGACAGGGACCTATGGCTACACCTTC.

This clone was seen a few times. The rearrangement joins TRBV7-9 to TRBJ2-5; a possible D gene is TRBD2 (6 bases). Trimming took 1 base from V and 4 from J, leaving 16 bases between them. Germline loops: CDR1 SEHNR, CDR2 FQNEAQ (reference sequence). This CDR3 comprises 16 residues. The CDR3 DNA follows: TGTGCCAGCAGCTTAGAATCCGGGACTCACAGAGAGACCCAGTACTTC. Its translation is CASSLESGTHRETQYF.

The chain uses TRBV11-2 and TRBJ2-1; D possibly corresponds to TRBD2 (6 bases). Trimming took 3 bases from V and 0 from J, leaving 9 bases between them. The CDR3 extends over 15 amino acids. Germline loops: CDR1 SGHAT, CDR2 FQNNGV. The CDR3: CASSLAGNSYNEQFF. The CDR3 DNA reads TGTGCCAGCAGCTTGGCGGGGAACTCCTACAATGAGCAGTTCTTC.

The rearrangement uses TRBV11-2 and TRBJ1-1, with TRBD1 as a possible D gene (5 bases). The CDR3 extends over 12 amino acids. From germline, CDR1 is SGHAT and CDR2 FQNNGV. Trimming took off 3 bases at V and 10 bases at J, with 12 bases between the two ends. Here the CDR3 DNA reads TGTGCCAGCAGCTTGTCCAGGGTAGGAGCTTTCTTT. Translation: CASSLSRVGAFF.

The rearrangement joins TRBV29-1 to TRBJ1-1, with 8 positions matching TRBD1. The CDR3 has 13 amino acids. Germline assignment: CDR1 SQVTM and CDR2 ANQGSEA. Losses at the gene ends were 5 bases for V and 4 bases for J; bases not matched to a gene: 6. The CDR3 DNA sequence: TGCAGCGTTTTAACAGGGGGACGCACTGAAGCTTTCTTT. This encodes CSVLTGGRTEAFF.

This CDR3 is CASSASSGGNEQFF. DNA for the CDR3: TGTGCCAGCAGTGCTAGCTCAGGTGGGAATGAGCAGTTCTTC. The V gene is TRBV6-2 or TRBV6-3, the J gene TRBJ2-1, with D perhaps TRBD2 (5 bases). Germline V CDR1 and CDR2: MNHEY, SVGEGT. The V gene lost 5 bases and the J gene lost 7 bases, with 15 bases spanning the gap. This CDR3 region has 14 residues.

This chain connects TRBV14 to TRBJ1-6, with no clear D. Trimming stripped 6 bases from V and 0 bases from J, with 6 bases between. There are 14 residues in the CDR3. CDR1 and CDR2 from the germline V gene are SGHDN and FVKESK. CDR3: CASRMSSYNSPLHF. The CDR3 DNA reads TGTGCCAGCAGGATGAGCTCCTATAATTCACCCCTCCACTTT.

J is TRBJ2-1 and V is TRBV4-3, with 7 bases that match TRBD1. Germline V CDR1 and CDR2: LGHNA, YSLEER. The CDR3 runs 16 residues. The junction had 11 bases not matched to a gene; V was cut back by 0 bases and J by 9 bases. The CDR3 DNA is TGCGCCAGCAGCCAAGATACGACAGGGTGGCGGCCTGAGCAGTTCTTC. Translation gives CASSQDTTGWRPEQFF.

The V and J genes are TRBV3-1 (or the pseudogene TRBV3-2) and TRBJ1-2; maybe TRBD1 (6 bases). V lost 4 bases and J 8 bases, leaving 17 bases between the germline ends. The CDR3 runs 14 residues. CDR1 is LGHDT and CDR2 is YNNKEL in the germline V gene (reference sequence). CDR3 nucleotides: TGTGCCAGCAGCCCGCTCTTACAGGGCGCAGGCTACACCTTC. It yields the protein CASSPLLQGAGYTF.

The chain recombines TRBV27 with TRBJ2-3; TRBD2 aligns across 7 bases. With 3 bases clipped from V and 7 bases from J, the junction kept 10 bases outside the gene matches. This CDR3 spans 15 amino acids. Germline-derived CDR1 and CDR2 are MNHEY and SMNVEV (reference sequence). The CDR3 protein is CASSFAVAGAYTQYF. The CDR3 bases are TGTGCCAGCAGTTTTGCGGTAGCGGGTGCCTATACGCAGTATTTT.

The chain carries TRBV11-3 and TRBJ2-5; TRBD1 agrees at 8 bases. Germline V gene sequence: CDR1 SGHNT, CDR2 YENEEA. The V gene end was trimmed by 1 base and the J gene end by 5 bases; junction bases not matched to a gene: 6. CDR3 length: 15 amino acids. The CDR3 DNA follows: TGTGCCAGCAGCTTAGGAACGGACAGGGCTGAGACCCAGTACTTC. Its protein product is CASSLGTDRAETQYF.

The V and J genes are TRBV6-5 and TRBJ2-7; D remains ambiguous. This CDR3 spans 12 amino acids. Trimming shortened V by 8 bases and J by 2 bases, and 10 bases separated the two germline ends. From germline, CDR1 is MNHEY and CDR2 SVGAGI. The CDR3 spells CASGTQTYEQYF. The CDR3 DNA reads TGTGCCAGCGGTACACAAACCTACGAGCAGTACTTC.

The V and J genes are TRBV28 and TRBJ1-6, with TRBD1 matching over 8 bases. The V gene end was trimmed by 6 bases and the J gene end by 7 bases; junction bases not matched to a gene: 17. The CDR3 covers 18 residues. CDR1 MDHEN and CDR2 SYDVKM come from the germline V gene. CDR3 in amino acids: CASSNLLQGGEWNSPLHF. The CDR3 DNA sequence: TGTGCCAGCAGCAACCTACTACAGGGGGGTGAATGGAATTCACCCCTCCACTTT.

The chain joins TRBV5-1 to TRBJ2-5; a possible D gene is TRBD1 (5 bases). CDR1 is SGHRS and CDR2 is YFSETQ in the germline V gene. This CDR3 has 16 residues. The V end was cut by 0 bases, the J end by 1 base, with 13 bases between. The CDR3 DNA is TGCGCCAGCAGCTTGGGGAAAAGGGGAATCCAAGAGACCCAGTACTTC. The encoded protein is CASSLGKRGIQETQYF. Full variable domain (missing parts from reference TRBV5-1 and TRBJ2-5): KAGVTQTPRYLIKTRGQQVTLSCSPISGHRSVSWYQQTPGQGLQFLFEYFSETQRNKGNFPGRFSGRQFSNSRSEMNVSTLELGDSALYLCASSLGKRGIQETQYFGPGTRLLVL.